The clone carrying this TCR beta chain has a handful of counts. The identical CDR3 is also encoded by other nucleotide sequences in the sample. This CDR3 contains 15 residues. Germline CDR1 reads SGHRS; CDR2 reads YFSETQ. Trimming at V came to 4 bases and at J to 4 bases, leaving 7 bases not matched to a gene. These data originate in a study of blood T cell repertoires in COVID-19. As for the study in general: From T cells, B-cell-depleted T cells, or PBMCs came the material, which was cDNA or gDNA.

Sequenced by immunoSEQ multiplex PCR; TCRdb stores in-frame clones only, minus some. The data contain fewer than 250,000 clones, around 82% of them seen just once; the ten biggest clones take up roughly 7.6%. The chain couples TRBV5-1 to TRBJ2-3, with 9 bases lining up with TRBD1. The receptor was derived from a woman between 45 and 60 years old with acute or convalescent COVID-19. Specimen: peripheral blood. CDR3: CASSDPGQGPDTQYF. The CDR3 DNA reads TGCGCCAGCAGCGATCCGGGACAGGGACCAGATACGCAGTATTTT.